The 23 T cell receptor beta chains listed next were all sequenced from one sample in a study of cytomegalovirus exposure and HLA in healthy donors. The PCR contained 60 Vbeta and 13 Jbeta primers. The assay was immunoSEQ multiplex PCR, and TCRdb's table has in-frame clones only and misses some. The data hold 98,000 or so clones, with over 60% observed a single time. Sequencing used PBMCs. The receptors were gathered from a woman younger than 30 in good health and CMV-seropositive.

The CDR3, as DNA: TGTGCCAGCTCACGCGCGATCGGACAGATCTACGAGCAGTACTTC. The encoded protein is CASSRAIGQIYEQYF. The chain is built from TRBV18 and TRBJ2-7; D perhaps matches TRBD1 (6 bases). Germline V gives CDR1 KGHSH, CDR2 LQKENI. The germline V and J ends were trimmed by 4 bases and 3 bases, with 16 bases remaining between them. The CDR3 is 15 amino acids.

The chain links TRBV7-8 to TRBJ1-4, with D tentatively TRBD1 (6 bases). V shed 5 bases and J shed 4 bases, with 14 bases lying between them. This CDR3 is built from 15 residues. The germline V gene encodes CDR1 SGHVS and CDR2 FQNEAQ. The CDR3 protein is CASSGPRGHNEKLFF. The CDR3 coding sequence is TGTGCCAGCAGCGGCCCCCGGGGACATAATGAAAAACTGTTTTTT.

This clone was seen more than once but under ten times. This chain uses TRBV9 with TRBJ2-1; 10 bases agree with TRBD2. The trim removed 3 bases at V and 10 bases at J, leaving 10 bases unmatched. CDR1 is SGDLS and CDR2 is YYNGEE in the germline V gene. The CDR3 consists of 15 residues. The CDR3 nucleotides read TGTGCCAGCAGCGCGACTAGCGGGTCCCCCCGGGAGCAGTTCTTC. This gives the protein CASSATSGSPREQFF.

CDR3 nucleotide sequence: TGTGCCAGCAGTTTCCGGGGGAGAGCCGCAGATGGCTACACCTTC. It is translated as CASSFRGRAADGYTF. The chain uses TRBV28 and TRBJ1-2; D is perhaps TRBD1 (5 bases). The CDR3 is made up of 15 amino acids. The V end lost 3 bases, the J end lost 6 bases, and 17 bases lay between the germline ends. Germline-derived CDR1 and CDR2 are MDHEN and SYDVKM.

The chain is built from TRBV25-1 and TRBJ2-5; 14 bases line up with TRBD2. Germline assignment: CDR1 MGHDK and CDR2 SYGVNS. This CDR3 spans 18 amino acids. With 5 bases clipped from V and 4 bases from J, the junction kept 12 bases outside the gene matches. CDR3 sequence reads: CASSQGTSGSASIETQYF. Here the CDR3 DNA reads TGTGCCAGCAGTCAAGGGACTAGCGGGAGCGCCTCAATAGAGACCCAGTACTTC. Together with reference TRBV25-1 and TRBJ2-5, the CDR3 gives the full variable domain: EADIYQTPRYLVIGTGKKITLECSQTMGHDKMYWYQQDPGMELHLIHYSYGVNSTEKGDLSSESTVSRIRTEHFPLTLESARPSHTSQYLCASSQGTSGSASIETQYFGPGTRLLVL.

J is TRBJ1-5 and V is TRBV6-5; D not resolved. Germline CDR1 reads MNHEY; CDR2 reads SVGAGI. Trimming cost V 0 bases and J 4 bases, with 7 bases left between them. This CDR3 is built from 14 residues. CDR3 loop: CASSYSKENQPQHF. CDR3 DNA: TGTGCCAGCAGTTACTCTAAGGAGAATCAGCCCCAGCATTTT.

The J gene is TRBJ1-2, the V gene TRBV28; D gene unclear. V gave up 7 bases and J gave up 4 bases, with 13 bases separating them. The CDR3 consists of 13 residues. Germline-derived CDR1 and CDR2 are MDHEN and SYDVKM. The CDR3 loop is CASTSRQRYGYTF. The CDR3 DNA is TGTGCCAGCACCTCCCGACAACGCTATGGCTACACCTTC.

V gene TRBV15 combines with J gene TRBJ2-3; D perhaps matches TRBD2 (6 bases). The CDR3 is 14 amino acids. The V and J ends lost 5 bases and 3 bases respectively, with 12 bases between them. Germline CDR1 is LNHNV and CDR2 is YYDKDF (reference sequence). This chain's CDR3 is CATSGRDSTDTQYF. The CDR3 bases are TGTGCCACCAGCGGACGGGACTCAACAGATACGCAGTATTTT.

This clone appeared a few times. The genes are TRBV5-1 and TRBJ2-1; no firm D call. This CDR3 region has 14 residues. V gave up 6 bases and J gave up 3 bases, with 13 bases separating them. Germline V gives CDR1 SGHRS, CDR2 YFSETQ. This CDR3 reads CASIPDINYNEQFF. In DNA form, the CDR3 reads TGCGCCAGCATCCCCGACATAAACTACAATGAGCAGTTCTTC.

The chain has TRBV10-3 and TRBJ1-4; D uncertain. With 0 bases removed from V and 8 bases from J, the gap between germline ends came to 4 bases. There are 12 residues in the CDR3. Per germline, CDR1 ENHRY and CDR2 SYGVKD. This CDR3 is CAISESEEKLFF. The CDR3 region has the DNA TGTGCCATCAGTGAGTCGGAGGAAAAACTGTTTTTT.

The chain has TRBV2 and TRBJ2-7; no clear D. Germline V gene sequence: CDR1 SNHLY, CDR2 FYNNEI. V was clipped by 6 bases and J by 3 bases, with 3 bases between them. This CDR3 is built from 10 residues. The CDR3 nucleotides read TGTGCCAGCAGCATCTACGAGCAGTACTTC. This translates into CASSIYEQYF.

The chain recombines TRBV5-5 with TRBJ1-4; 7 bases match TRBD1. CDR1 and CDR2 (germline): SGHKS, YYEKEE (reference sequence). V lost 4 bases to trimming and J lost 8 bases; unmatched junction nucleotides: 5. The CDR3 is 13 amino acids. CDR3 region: CASSVRDSEKLFF. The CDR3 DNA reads TGTGCCAGCAGCGTCCGGGACAGCGAAAAACTGTTTTTT.

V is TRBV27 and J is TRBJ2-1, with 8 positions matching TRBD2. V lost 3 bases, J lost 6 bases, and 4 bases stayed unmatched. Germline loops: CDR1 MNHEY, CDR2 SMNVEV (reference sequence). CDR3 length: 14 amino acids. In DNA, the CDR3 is TGTGCCAGCAGTTTCGTTCTAGCGGGCAATGAGCAGTTCTTC. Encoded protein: CASSFVLAGNEQFF.

The CDR3 coding sequence is TGTGCCAGCAGTTACTCTTGGCGGGGGAACACCGGGGAGCTGTTTTTT. Translation: CASSYSWRGNTGELFF. V gene TRBV6-6 combines with J gene TRBJ2-2, with D maybe TRBD2 (6 bases). V was cut by 0 bases and J by 1 base, with 9 bases left in between. CDR1 and CDR2 from the germline V gene are MNHNY and SVGAGI (reference sequence). This CDR3 spans 16 amino acids.

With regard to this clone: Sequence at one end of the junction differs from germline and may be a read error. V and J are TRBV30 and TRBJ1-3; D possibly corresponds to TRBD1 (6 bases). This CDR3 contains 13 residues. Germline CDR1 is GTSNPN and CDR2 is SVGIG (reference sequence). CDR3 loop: CAWSVGPTGTGTF. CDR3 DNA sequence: TGTGCCTGGAGTGTAGGCCCGACAGGCACCGGGACCTTT.

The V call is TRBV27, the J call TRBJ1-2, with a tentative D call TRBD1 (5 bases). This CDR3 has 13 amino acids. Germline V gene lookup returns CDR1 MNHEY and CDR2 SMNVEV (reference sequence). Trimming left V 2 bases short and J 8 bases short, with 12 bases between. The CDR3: CASSLQGYGGYTF. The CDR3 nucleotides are TGTGCCAGCAGTTTACAGGGTTACGGCGGCTACACCTTC.

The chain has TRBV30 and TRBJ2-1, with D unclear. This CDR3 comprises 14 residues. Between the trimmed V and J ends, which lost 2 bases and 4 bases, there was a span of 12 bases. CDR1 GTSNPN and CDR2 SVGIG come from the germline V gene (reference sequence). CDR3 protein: CAWSLLENYNEQFF. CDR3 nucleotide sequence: TGTGCCTGGAGTTTGCTAGAGAATTACAATGAGCAGTTCTTC.

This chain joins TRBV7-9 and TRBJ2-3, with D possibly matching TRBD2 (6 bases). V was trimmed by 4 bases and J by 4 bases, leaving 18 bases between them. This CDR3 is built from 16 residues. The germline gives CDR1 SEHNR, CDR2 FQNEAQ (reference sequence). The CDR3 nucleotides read TGTGCCAGCAGCTCCCTTGGGGGGAGAGATGCAGATACGCAGTATTTT. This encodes CASSSLGGRDADTQYF.

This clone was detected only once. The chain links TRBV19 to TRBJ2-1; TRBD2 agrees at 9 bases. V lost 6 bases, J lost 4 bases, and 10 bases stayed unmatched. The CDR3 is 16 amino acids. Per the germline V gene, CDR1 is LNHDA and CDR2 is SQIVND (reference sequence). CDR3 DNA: TGTGCCAGTAGAGAGGCGGGAGGGCTGTATTACAATGAGCAGTTCTTC. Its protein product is CASREAGGLYYNEQFF.

CDR3 sequence (DNA): TGTGCCAGCAGCTTAGCCCGGACAGGGTCAGGGATCACAGATACGCAGTATTTT. Its protein is CASSLARTGSGITDTQYF. The rearrangement joins TRBV7-8 to TRBJ2-3; 8 positions agree with TRBD1. Germline trimming cut 0 bases from V and 2 bases from J; bases unmatched to any gene: 10. This CDR3 is 18 amino acids long. The germline V gene has CDR1 SGHVS and CDR2 FQNEAQ.

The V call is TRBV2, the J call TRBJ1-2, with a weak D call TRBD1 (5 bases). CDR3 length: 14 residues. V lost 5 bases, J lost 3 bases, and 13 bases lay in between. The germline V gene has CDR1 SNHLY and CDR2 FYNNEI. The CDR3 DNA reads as TGTGCCAGCAGTAACCGACAGACGCACTATGGCTACACCTTC. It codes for CASSNRQTHYGYTF.

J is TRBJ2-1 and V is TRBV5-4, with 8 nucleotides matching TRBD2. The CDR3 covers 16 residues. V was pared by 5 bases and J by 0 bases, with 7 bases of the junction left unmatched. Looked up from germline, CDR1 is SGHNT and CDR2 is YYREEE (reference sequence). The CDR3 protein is CASRAGGSGSYNEQFF. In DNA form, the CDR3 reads TGTGCCAGCAGGGCGGGGGGTTCAGGCTCCTACAATGAGCAGTTCTTC.

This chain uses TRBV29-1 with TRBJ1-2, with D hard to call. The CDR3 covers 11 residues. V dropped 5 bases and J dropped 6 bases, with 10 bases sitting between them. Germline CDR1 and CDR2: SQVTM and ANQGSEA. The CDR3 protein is CSVSQQNGYTF. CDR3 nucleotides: TGCAGCGTTTCACAACAAAATGGCTACACCTTC.